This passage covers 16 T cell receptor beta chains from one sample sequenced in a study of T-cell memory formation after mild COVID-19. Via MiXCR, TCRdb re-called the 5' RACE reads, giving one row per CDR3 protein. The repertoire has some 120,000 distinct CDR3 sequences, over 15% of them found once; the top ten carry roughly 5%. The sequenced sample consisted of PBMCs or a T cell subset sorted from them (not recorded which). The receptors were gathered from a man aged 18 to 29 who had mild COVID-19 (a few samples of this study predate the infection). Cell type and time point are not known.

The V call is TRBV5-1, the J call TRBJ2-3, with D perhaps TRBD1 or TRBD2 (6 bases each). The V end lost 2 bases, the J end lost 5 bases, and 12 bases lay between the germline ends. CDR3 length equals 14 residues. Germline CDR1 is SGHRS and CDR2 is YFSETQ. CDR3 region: CASSLGGTQDTQYF. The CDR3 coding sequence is TGCGCCAGCAGCTTAGGAGGGACACAAGATACGCAGTATTTT.

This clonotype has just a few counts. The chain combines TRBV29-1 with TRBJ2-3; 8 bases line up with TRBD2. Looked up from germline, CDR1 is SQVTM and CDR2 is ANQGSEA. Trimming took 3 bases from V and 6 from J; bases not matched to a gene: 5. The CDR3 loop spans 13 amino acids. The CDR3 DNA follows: TGCAGCGTTGATCGGCTAGCGGGCGATACGCAGTATTTT. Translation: CSVDRLAGDTQYF.

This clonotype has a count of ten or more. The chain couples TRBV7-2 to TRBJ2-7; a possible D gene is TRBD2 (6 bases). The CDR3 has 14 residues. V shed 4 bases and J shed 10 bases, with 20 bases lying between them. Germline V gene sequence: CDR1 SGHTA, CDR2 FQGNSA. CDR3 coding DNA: TGTGCCAGCAGCTCAATAGGCGGGGCGCGGAACCAGTACTTC. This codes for CASSSIGGARNQYF.

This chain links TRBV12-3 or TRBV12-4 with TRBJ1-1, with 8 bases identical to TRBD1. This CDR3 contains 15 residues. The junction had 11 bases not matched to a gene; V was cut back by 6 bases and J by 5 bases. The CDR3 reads CASRSFGTGRTEAFF. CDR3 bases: TGTGCCAGCAGATCCTTCGGGACAGGAAGGACTGAAGCTTTCTTT.

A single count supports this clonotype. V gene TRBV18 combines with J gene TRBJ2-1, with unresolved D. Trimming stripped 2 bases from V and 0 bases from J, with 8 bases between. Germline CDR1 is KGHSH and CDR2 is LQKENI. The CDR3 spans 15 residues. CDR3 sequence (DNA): TGTGCCAGCTCACCAGACCAGAGCTCCTACAATGAGCAGTTCTTC. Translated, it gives CASSPDQSSYNEQFF.

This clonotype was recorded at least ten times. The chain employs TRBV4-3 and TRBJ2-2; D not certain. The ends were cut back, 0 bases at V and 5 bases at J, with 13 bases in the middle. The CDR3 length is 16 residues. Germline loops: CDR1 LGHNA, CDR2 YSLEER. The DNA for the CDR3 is TGCGCCAGCAGCCAAGATGGTATCGCAGGAACCGGGGAGCTGTTTTTT. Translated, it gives CASSQDGIAGTGELFF.

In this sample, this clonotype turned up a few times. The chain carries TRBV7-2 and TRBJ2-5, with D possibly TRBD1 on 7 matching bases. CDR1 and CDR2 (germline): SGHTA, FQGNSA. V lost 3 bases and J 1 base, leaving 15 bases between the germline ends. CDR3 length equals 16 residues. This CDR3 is CASSLVRGASQETQYF. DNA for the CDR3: TGTGCCAGCAGCTTGGTCAGGGGGGCCTCCCAAGAGACCCAGTACTTC.

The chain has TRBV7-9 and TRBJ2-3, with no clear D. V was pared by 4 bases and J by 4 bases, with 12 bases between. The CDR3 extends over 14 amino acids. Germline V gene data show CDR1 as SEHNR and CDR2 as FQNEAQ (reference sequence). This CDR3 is CASSYREPADTQYF. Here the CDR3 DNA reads TGTGCCAGCAGCTATAGAGAGCCCGCAGATACGCAGTATTTT.

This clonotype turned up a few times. The CDR3 nucleotides are TGTGCCAGCAGCTTAGACAGGGCCGGGGAGCTGTTTTTT. Protein: CASSLDRAGELFF. The chain couples TRBV7-2 to TRBJ2-2; tentative D call: TRBD1 (6 bases). Germline CDR1 reads SGHTA; CDR2 reads FQGNSA. The V end lost 1 base, the J end lost 6 bases, and 6 bases lay between the germline ends. This CDR3 is built from 13 residues.

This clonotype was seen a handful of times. The CDR3 nucleotides are TGCGCCAGCAGTGAGTCCGGGGCTGGGAACACTGAAGCTTTCTTT. Translating gives CASSESGAGNTEAFF. This chain joins TRBV10-1 and TRBJ1-1, with D perhaps matching TRBD1 (5 bases). V shed 0 bases and J shed 1 base, with 9 bases lying between them. CDR1 is WNHNN and CDR2 is SYGVQD in the germline V gene (reference sequence). The CDR3 is 15 residues long.

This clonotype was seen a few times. Here the CDR3 reads CASSPSGSDYGYTF. CDR3 sequence (DNA): TGCGCCAGCAGCCCTTCGGGGAGCGACTATGGCTACACCTTC. The chain employs TRBV5-1 and TRBJ1-2, with unresolved D. Per germline, CDR1 SGHRS and CDR2 YFSETQ. The V end lost 4 bases, the J end lost 3 bases, and 13 bases lay between the germline ends. This CDR3 comprises 14 residues.

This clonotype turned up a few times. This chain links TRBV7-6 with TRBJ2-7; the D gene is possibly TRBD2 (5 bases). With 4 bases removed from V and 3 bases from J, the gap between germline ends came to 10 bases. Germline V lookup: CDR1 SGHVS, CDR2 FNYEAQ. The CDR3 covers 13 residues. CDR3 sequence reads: CASSSTEGYEQYF. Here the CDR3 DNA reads TGTGCCAGCAGCTCGACCGAGGGCTACGAGCAGTACTTC.

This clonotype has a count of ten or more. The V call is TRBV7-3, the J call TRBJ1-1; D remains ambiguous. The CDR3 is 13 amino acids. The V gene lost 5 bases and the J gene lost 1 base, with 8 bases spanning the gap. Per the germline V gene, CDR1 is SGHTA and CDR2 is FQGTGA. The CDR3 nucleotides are TGTGCCAGCAGCCTTCAACCGAACACTGAAGCTTTCTTT. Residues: CASSLQPNTEAFF.

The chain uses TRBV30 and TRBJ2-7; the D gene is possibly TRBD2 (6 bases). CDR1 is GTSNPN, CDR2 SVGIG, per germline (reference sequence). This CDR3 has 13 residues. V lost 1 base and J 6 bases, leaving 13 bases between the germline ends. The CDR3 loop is CAWSGLLAPEQYF. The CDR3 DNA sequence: TGTGCCTGGAGTGGGTTACTAGCCCCCGAGCAGTACTTC.

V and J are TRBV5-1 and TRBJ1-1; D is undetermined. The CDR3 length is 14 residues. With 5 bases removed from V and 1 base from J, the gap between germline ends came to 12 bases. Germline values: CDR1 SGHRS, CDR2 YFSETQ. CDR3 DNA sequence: TGCGCCAGCAGTCTCCGGAACAGGAACACTGAAGCTTTCTTT. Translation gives CASSLRNRNTEAFF.

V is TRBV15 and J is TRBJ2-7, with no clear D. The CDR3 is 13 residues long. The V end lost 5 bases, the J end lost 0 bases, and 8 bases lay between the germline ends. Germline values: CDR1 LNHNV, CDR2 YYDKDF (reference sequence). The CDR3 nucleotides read TGTGCCACCAGCCTTGGTCTCTCCTACGAGCAGTACTTC. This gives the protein CATSLGLSYEQYF.